The TCR beta chain described here comes from a study of T-cell reconstitution after alpha-beta-depleted transplantation in children. With 5 bases clipped from V and 8 bases from J, the junction kept 8 bases outside the gene matches. This CDR3 has 14 amino acids. This clonotype was counted ten times or more. For TCRbeta, the library was prepared with unique molecular identifiers. Each CDR3 protein gets one entry after TCRdb re-called the PCR reads with MiXCR. This table holds 350,000 to 400,000 distinct CDR3 sequences, 13% found once. The chain carries TRBV12-3 or TRBV12-4 and TRBJ1-4; 7 bases map to TRBD1. The source material was PBMCs, sampled from the stem cell graft. This sequence was found in a human donor who donated a stem cell graft to a child with Fanconi anemia. Here the CDR3 reads CASSLWDSREKLFF. DNA of the CDR3: TGTGCCAGCAGTCTCTGGGACAGCCGCGAAAAACTGTTTTTT.